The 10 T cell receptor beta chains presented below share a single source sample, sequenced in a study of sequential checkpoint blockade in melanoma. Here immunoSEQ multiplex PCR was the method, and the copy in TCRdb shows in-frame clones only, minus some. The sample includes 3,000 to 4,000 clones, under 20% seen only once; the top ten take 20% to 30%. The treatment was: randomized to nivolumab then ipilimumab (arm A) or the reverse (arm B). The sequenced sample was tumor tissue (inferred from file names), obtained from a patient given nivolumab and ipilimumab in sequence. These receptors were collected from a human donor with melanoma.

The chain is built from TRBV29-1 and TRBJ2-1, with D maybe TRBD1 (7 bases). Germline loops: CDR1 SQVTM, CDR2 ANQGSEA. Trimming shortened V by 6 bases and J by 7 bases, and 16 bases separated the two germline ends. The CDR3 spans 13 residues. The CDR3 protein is CSVLGPGGNEQFF. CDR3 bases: TGCAGCGTCCTGGGACCAGGGGGGAATGAGCAGTTCTTC.

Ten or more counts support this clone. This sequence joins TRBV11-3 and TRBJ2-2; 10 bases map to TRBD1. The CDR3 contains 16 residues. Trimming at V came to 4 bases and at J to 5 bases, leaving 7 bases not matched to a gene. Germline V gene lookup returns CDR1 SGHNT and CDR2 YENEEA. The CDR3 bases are TGTGCCAGCAGCTCTAGACAGGGGGCGAGGACCGGGGAGCTGTTTTTT. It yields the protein CASSSRQGARTGELFF.

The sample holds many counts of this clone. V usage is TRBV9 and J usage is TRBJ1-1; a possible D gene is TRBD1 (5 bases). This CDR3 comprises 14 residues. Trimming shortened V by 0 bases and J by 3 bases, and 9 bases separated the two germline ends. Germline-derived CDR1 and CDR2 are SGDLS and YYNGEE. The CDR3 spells CASSVDPQDTEAFF. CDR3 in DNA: TGTGCCAGCAGCGTAGACCCACAGGACACTGAAGCTTTCTTT.

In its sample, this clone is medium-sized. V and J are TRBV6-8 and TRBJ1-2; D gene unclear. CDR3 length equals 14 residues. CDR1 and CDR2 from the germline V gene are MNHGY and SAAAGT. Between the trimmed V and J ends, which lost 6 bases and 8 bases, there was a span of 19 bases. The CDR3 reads CASRRGRLITGYTF. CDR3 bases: TGTGCCAGCAGGCGAGGACGGCTTATCACGGGCTACACCTTC.

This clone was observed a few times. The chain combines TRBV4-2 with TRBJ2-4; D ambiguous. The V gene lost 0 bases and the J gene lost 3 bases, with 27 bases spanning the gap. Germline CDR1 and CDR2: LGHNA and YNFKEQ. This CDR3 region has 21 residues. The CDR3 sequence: CASSQDKGPFGVGRVKNIQYF. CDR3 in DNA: TGTGCCAGCAGCCAAGATAAAGGTCCCTTTGGCGTGGGCAGAGTCAAAAACATTCAGTACTTC.

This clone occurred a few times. The CDR3 loop is CAISSTTGLPYGYTF. The CDR3, as DNA: TGTGCCATCAGCTCGACGACAGGCCTTCCCTATGGCTACACCTTC. V is TRBV6-8 and J is TRBJ1-2; D perhaps matches TRBD1 (6 bases). With 10 bases removed from V and 4 bases from J, the gap between germline ends came to 22 bases. Germline V gene sequence: CDR1 MNHGY, CDR2 SAAAGT. This CDR3 has 15 amino acids.

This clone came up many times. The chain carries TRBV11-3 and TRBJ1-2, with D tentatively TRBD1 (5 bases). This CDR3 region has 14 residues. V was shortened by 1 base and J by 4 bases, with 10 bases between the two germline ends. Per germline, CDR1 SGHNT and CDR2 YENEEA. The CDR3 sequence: CASSLGGSPYGYTF. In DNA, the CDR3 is TGTGCCAGCAGCTTAGGGGGCTCTCCCTATGGCTACACCTTC.

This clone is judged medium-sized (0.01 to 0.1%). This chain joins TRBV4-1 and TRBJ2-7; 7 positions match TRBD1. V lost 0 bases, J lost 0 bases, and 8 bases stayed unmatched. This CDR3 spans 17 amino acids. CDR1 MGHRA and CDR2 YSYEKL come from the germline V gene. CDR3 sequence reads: CASSQDLYRDSSYEQYF. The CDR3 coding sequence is TGCGCCAGCAGCCAAGATCTCTACAGGGACAGCTCCTACGAGCAGTACTTC.

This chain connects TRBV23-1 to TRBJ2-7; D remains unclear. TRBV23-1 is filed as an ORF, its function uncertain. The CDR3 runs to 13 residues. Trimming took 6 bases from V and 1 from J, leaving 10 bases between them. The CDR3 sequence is CASSGSGSYEQYF. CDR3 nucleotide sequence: TGCGCCAGCAGCGGGTCTGGGTCCTACGAGCAGTACTTC.

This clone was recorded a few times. The CDR3: CASSGKAGNTIYF. The DNA of the CDR3 is TGTGCCAGCAGTGGAAAGGCTGGAAACACCATATATTTT. The gene calls are TRBV6-8 and TRBJ1-3; D is unclear. From germline, CDR1 is MNHGY and CDR2 SAAAGT. This CDR3 comprises 13 residues. V was shortened by 5 bases and J by 2 bases, with 7 bases between the two germline ends.